This T cell receptor (beta chain) was sequenced during a study of siplizumab effects on memory and regulatory T cells. Looking at the study overall: Siplizumab-treated (approximately 0.92 ug/mL) and drug-free mixed lymphocyte reactions were paired. Study-wide findings and caveats: The apparent diversity of naive T cells exceeded that of memory cells, and naive T cells seemed to make a major contribution to the alloresponse. Reactions containing siplizumab showed mappable alloreactive CD4+ clones averaging approximately 74% Treg-derived, versus 25% to 30% in controls. Roughly 75-97% of proliferating CD4+ or CD8+ clones lacked an assignable naive or memory phenotype.

The CDR3 sequence is 11 residues long. V shed 10 bases and J shed 7 bases, with 11 bases lying between them. The germline V gene encodes CDR1 LNHDA and CDR2 SQIVND (reference sequence). The method was immunoSEQ multiplex PCR; TCRdb's version includes in-frame clones alone and lacks a portion of them. The sample has around 13,000 clones; 30% to 50% are singletons. This clone occurred a few times. Its antigen is not known. In the mixed lymphocyte reaction, cells were cocultured for six to seven days at 37°C. Sequences were obtained from CFSE-low (dividing) CD8+ T cells sorted from an allogeneic mixed lymphocyte reaction. The TCR sequence derives from a human donor in good health; the cells came from an allogeneic mixed lymphocyte reaction. This chain links TRBV19 with TRBJ2-4; D unclear. In DNA form, the CDR3 reads TGTGCCACCAGTATTGGGAACATTCAGTACTTC. It translates to CATSIGNIQYF.